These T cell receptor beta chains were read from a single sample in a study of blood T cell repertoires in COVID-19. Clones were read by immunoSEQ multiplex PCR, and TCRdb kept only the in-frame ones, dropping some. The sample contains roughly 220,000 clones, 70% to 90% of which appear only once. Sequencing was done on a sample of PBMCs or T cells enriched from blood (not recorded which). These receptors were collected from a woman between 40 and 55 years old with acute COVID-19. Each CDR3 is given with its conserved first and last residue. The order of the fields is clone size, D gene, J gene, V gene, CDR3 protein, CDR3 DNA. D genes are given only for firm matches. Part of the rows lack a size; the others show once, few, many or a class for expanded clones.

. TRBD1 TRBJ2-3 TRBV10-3 CAISRTGNTDTQYF TGTGCCATCAGCAGGACAGGGAACACAGATACGCAGTATTTT
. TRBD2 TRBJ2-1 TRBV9 CASNPLAGGTGEQFF TGTGCCAGCAACCCCCTAGCGGGGGGAACGGGTGAGCAGTTCTTC
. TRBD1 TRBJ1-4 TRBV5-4 CASSLGTGSNEKLFF TGTGCCAGCAGCTTGGGGACAGGGAGTAATGAAAAACTGTTTTTT
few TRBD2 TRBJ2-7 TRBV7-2 CASSPSGGSSYEQYF TGTGCCAGCAGCCCTAGCGGGGGCTCCTCCTACGAGCAGTACTTC
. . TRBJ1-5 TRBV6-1 CASSLQGLGNQPQHF TGTGCCAGCAGTTTACAGGGTCTCGGGAATCAGCCCCAGCATTTT
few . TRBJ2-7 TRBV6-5 CASTASLGQIYEQYF TGTGCCAGCACCGCATCGCTTGGACAGATCTACGAGCAGTACTTC
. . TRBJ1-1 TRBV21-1 CASSKGRIRNTEAFF TGTGCCAGCAGCAAAGGGAGGATCAGAAACACTGAAGCTTTCTTT
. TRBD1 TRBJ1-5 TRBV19 CASRPTGPNQPQHF TGTGCCAGTAGACCGACAGGGCCCAATCAGCCCCAGCATTTT
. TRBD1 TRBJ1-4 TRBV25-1 CASSEPGTGAEKLFF TGTGCCAGCAGTGAACCTGGGACAGGGGCGGAAAAACTGTTTTTT
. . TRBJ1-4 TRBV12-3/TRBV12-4 CATATGKNEKLFF TGTGCCACCGCCACAGGGAAGAATGAAAAACTGTTTTTT
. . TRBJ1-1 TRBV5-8 CASSKDSRMNTEAFF TGTGCCAGCAGCAAGGACAGCCGAATGAACACTGAAGCTTTCTTT
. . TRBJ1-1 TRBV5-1 CASSPRGTRVASTEAFF TGCGCCAGCAGCCCAAGGGGGACGCGCGTTGCGAGCACTGAAGCTTTCTTT
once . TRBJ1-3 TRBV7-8 CASGASLQGEDTIYF TGTGCCAGCGGAGCTTCGTTACAGGGAGAGGACACCATATATTTT
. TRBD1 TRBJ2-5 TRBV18 CASSPGDRYQETQYF TGTGCCAGCTCACCGGGGGACAGATACCAAGAGACCCAGTACTTC
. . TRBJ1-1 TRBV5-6 CASSTTRNTEAFF TGTGCCAGCAGCACGACACGGAACACTGAAGCTTTCTTT
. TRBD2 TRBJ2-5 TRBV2 CASAGTSGLGGQETQYF TGTGCCAGCGCAGGGACTAGCGGTCTCGGGGGACAAGAGACCCAGTACTTC
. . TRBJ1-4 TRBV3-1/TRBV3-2 CASSQPEASRTNEKLFF TGTGCCAGCAGCCAACCCGAGGCCTCTAGAACTAATGAAAAACTGTTTTTT
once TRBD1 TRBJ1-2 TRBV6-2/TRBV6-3 CASSYTGTGVNYGYTF TGTGCCAGCAGTTACACCGGGACAGGGGTAAACTATGGCTACACCTTC
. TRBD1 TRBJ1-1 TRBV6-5 CASSSPGQRNTEAFF TGTGCCAGCAGTTCGCCGGGACAGAGGAACACTGAAGCTTTCTTT
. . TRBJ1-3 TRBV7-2 CASSAQRTVSGNTIYF TGTGCCAGCAGCGCCCAACGGACAGTCTCTGGAAACACCATATATTTT
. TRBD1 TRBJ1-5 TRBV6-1 CASSELGQNQPQHF TGTGCCAGCAGTGAACTGGGACAGAATCAGCCCCAGCATTTT
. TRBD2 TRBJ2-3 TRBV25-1 CASSSKAGGTDTQYF TGTGCCAGCAGTTCCAAAGCGGGGGGCACAGATACGCAGTATTTT